The 10 T cell receptor beta chains below were found in one sample sequenced in a study of immune evolution from preneoplasia to lung adenocarcinoma. Some clones are missing from TCRdb's copy, which holds only in-frame ones; the method was immunoSEQ multiplex PCR. In the table there are about 3,900 clones, approximately 90% of which are singletons. Sequencing was performed on FFPE minimally invasive lung adenocarcinoma tissue. The receptor source for this set is a donor aged 70 or over with lung adenocarcinoma.

About this clone itself: The junction differs from germline at one of its ends, possibly a read error. Other DNA sequences in this sample translate to the same CDR3. The rearrangement uses TRBV28 and TRBJ1-2; 12 bases align to TRBD1. From germline, CDR1 is MDHEN and CDR2 SYDVKM. The CDR3 runs to 18 residues. The chain's CDR3 is CASGTYYRDRGRVKGYTF. CDR3 in DNA: TGTGCCAGCGGAACTTATTACCGGGACAGGGGGCGCGTGAAAGGCTACACTTTC.

This chain connects TRBV7-8 to TRBJ1-1; no clear D gene. Between the trimmed V and J ends, which lost 5 bases and 0 bases, there was a span of 13 bases. CDR3 size: 15 residues. CDR1 SGHVS and CDR2 FQNEAQ come from the germline V gene. CDR3 protein: CASSTHFDMNTEAFF. The CDR3 nucleotides read TGTGCCAGCAGCACACATTTTGACATGAACACTGAAGCTTTCTTT. The full variable domain, its missing parts supplied by reference TRBV7-8 and TRBJ1-1, is GAGVSQSPRYKVAKRGQDVALRCDPISGHVSLFWYQQALGQGPEFLTYFQNEAQLDKSGLPSDRFFAERPEGSVSTLKIQRTQQEDSAVYLCASSTHFDMNTEAFFGQGTRLTVV.

The V gene is TRBV28, the J gene TRBJ1-5; perhaps TRBD1 as D (5 bases). Per germline, CDR1 MDHEN and CDR2 SYDVKM. This CDR3 has 12 amino acids. The V end lost 6 bases, the J end lost 9 bases, and 12 bases lay between the germline ends. CDR3 bases: TGTGCCAGCAGCCAATCAACAGGGCCCCAGCATTTT. The encoded protein is CASSQSTGPQHF.

This clone was recorded only once. The chain joins TRBV12-5 to TRBJ1-1; D may be TRBD1 (5 bases). The CDR3 sequence is 14 residues long. The germline gives CDR1 LGHNT, CDR2 FRNRAP. Deletions cut 2 bases from V and 2 bases from J, with 9 bases between. CDR3 amino acids: CASGLSGVNTEAFF. The CDR3 DNA sequence: TGTGCTAGTGGTTTGTCGGGGGTCAACACTGAAGCTTTCTTT.

This sequence joins TRBV21-1 and TRBJ2-7; TRBD1 is the table's D call, not checked against the DNA. TRBV21-1 is noted as a pseudogene. The CDR3 is 12 amino acids. The CDR3 spells CARADRGYEQYF. CDR3 DNA: TGTGCCAGGGCGGACAGGGGCTACGAGCAGTACTTC.

This clone was seen a few times. This chain connects TRBV4-1 to TRBJ1-4; 8 positions match TRBD1. Looked up from germline, CDR1 is MGHRA and CDR2 is YSYEKL. The CDR3 runs to 16 residues. Germline trimming cut 4 bases from V and 4 bases from J; bases unmatched to any gene: 8. The CDR3 DNA sequence: TGCGCCAGCAGCCCCCTCGCGGGACAGGTTAATGAAAAACTGTTTTTT. Protein product: CASSPLAGQVNEKLFF.

The rearrangement links TRBV21-1 to TRBJ1-1. TRBV21-1 is annotated as a pseudogene. The CDR3 sequence is 12 residues long. The CDR3 loop reads CASRDGNTEAFF. The CDR3 nucleotides are TGTGCCAGCAGGGACGGGAACACTGAAGCTTTCTTT.

V usage is TRBV7-9 and J usage is TRBJ1-1, with D possibly TRBD1 on 6 matching bases. The CDR3 is 15 residues long. Trimming shortened V by 1 base and J by 3 bases, and 12 bases separated the two germline ends. Germline loops: CDR1 SEHNR, CDR2 FQNEAQ (reference sequence). The DNA for the CDR3 is TGTGCCAGCAGCTTAGGCGGGAACAGGGACACTGAAGCTTTCTTT. Its translation: CASSLGGNRDTEAFF. The entire variable domain, with the rest obtained from reference TRBV7-9 and TRBJ1-1, is as follows: DTGVSQNPRHKITKRGQNVTFRCDPISEHNRLYWYRQTLGQGPEFLTYFQNEAQLEKSRLLSDRFSAERPKGSFSTLEIQRTEQGDSAMYLCASSLGGNRDTEAFFGQGTRLTVV.

This chain links TRBV2 with TRBJ2-1, with TRBD2 identical over 8 bases. CDR1 and CDR2 (germline): SNHLY, FYNNEI. The CDR3 runs 13 residues. V was pared by 6 bases and J by 5 bases, with 3 bases of the junction left unmatched. The CDR3 nucleotides read TGTGCCAGCAGGACTAGCGCCCACAATGAGCAGTTCTTC. This gives the protein CASRTSAHNEQFF.

The rearrangement joins TRBV28 to TRBJ1-1; no definite D call. V lost 5 bases to trimming and J lost 11 bases, with 12 bases between them. The CDR3 contains 11 residues. The germline CDR1 and CDR2 sequences are MDHEN and SYDVKM. The CDR3 bases are TGTGCCAGCAGTGGGTCTCTGGGCGCTTTCTTT. Protein product: CASSGSLGAFF.